This T cell receptor (beta chain) was recorded in a study of cytomegalovirus exposure and HLA in healthy donors. Study-wide points: Later analysis found that TCR beta chains associated with HLA were more clonally expanded than other, equally common chains.

Worth noting for this clone: The antigen remains unidentified.

V dropped 4 bases and J dropped 4; count of bases not matched to a gene: 4. Germline CDR1 and CDR2: MGHDK and SYGVNS. The CDR3 is 15 residues long. A multiplex PCR was run with 60 Vbeta primers and 13 Jbeta primers. Sequencing was performed with immunoSEQ multiplex PCR; in TCRdb, only in-frame clones are kept and a portion is missing. The sample has about 97,000 clones, 55% to 80% seen once. This receptor was taken from a man aged 35 to 55 in good health and CMV-seronegative. The chain has TRBV25-1 and TRBJ2-1; 10 positions match TRBD2. What was sequenced was PBMCs. The CDR3 sequence: CASSGSSGGYNEQFF. CDR3 coding DNA: TGTGCCAGCAGTGGATCTAGCGGGGGTTACAATGAGCAGTTCTTC. The full variable domain, its missing parts supplied by reference TRBV25-1 and TRBJ2-1, is EADIYQTPRYLVIGTGKKITLECSQTMGHDKMYWYQQDPGMELHLIHYSYGVNSTEKGDLSSESTVSRIRTEHFPLTLESARPSHTSQYLCASSGSSGGYNEQFFGPGTRLTVL.